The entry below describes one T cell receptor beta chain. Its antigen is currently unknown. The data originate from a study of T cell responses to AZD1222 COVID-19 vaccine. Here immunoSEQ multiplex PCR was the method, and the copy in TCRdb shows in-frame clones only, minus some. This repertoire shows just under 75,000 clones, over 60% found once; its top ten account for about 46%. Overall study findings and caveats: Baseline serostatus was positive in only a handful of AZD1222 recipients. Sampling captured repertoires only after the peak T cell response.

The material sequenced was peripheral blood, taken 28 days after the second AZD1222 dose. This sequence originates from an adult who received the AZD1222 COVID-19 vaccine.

CDR3 in amino acids: CASNQADGYEQYF. As DNA, the CDR3 is TGTGCCAGCAACCAAGCGGACGGCTACGAGCAGTACTTC. The genes are TRBV6-5 and TRBJ2-7; D might be TRBD2 (5 bases). V lost 7 bases to trimming and J lost 3 bases, with 13 bases between them. The CDR3 consists of 13 residues. Per germline, CDR1 MNHEY and CDR2 SVGAGI.